This TCR beta chain was recovered during a study of blood T cell repertoires in COVID-19. Study-level background: Samples of COVID-19 (acute and convalescent) were obtained from the United States, Italy and Spain. PBMCs, B-cell-depleted T cells, or T cells provided the cDNA or gDNA that made up the material.

Donors in Cohort 3 counted as recovered after two negative PCRs, clearance, or symptom resolution. Original processing notes: Estimation of nucleated cell counts relied on the amplification of reference gene primers. Produced via immunoSEQ multiplex PCR; TCRdb's table is partial and in-frame only. V, J and clone size reflect that table, while D and trimming were determined from the DNA. The repertoire includes about 130,000 clones, 86% of them detected once, and about 2.5% sits in the top ten. The length of the CDR3 is 13 residues. The V end was cut by 3 bases, the J end by 2 bases, with 7 bases between. CDR1 MNHEY and CDR2 SVGEGT come from the germline V gene.

This receptor was obtained from a woman in her forties or fifties who had recovered from COVID-19. The chain has TRBV6-2 or TRBV6-3 and TRBJ1-1; D gene unclear. The sequencing input was PBMCs or T cells enriched from blood (not recorded which). The chain's CDR3 is CASSYNGNTEAFF. The CDR3, as DNA: TGTGCCAGCAGTTATAATGGCAACACTGAAGCTTTCTTT.